The present entry profiles one TCR beta chain with its context. This entry comes from a study of blood T cell repertoires in COVID-19. Study-level background: The United States, Italy and Spain supplied acute and convalescent COVID-19 samples.

CDR3 length: 12 amino acids. The germline CDR1 and CDR2 sequences are LGHDT and YNNKEL (reference sequence). Trimming took 4 bases from V and 6 from J, leaving 10 bases between them. How the authors handled the data: Quantification of nucleated cells was approximated via reference gene primer amplification. The repertoire was sequenced with immunoSEQ multiplex PCR; TCRdb's copy has only in-frame clones and lacks some. V, J and clone size were drawn from that table, and D and trimming were deduced from the DNA. The sample shows 55,000 to 75,000 clones, about 87% of them seen only once. This rearrangement joins TRBV3-1 (or the pseudogene TRBV3-2) to TRBJ2-7; a weak D match, TRBD2 (6 bases). The sequenced sample consisted of peripheral blood. This clonotype originated in a human donor with active COVID-19. The donor label of this sample is uncertain. The DNA of the CDR3 is TGTGCCAGCAGCCCACCCGGGGGCGAGCAGTACTTC. It yields the protein CASSPPGGEQYF.